This TCR beta chain was found in a study of CD8 T cells in Susac syndrome (dated by TCRdb to about 2019). Broadly, across the study: Whether CD8+ T cell activation and differentiation in Susac syndrome was antigen driven was tested using repertoire sequencing. Clonality of the CD8+ T cell repertoire was compared between over ten healthy donors, about 14 Susac syndrome patients and around 16 multiple sclerosis patients.

The trim is 3 bases for V and 6 bases for J, with a gap of 9 bases between the germline ends. The CDR3, cysteine through phenylalanine, is 13 amino acids long. The only DNA kept is the CDR3, 39 bases in frame from the first base. RNA was extracted using the RNeasy kit, and roughly 0.45 to 1 ug of the RNA was reverse transcribed with random hexamers. The immunoSEQ multiplex PCR assay, covering 54 Vbeta and 13 Jbeta segments, was used to amplify TCR beta CDR3 regions. PCR amplification bias was corrected by using a synthetic template baseline for primer optimization and computational correction. In the paper's pipeline: Reads were annotated to V, D and J genes according to IMGT and were analyzed with immunoSEQ Analyzer, with only productive sequences retained. To calculate clonality, Shannon entropy was normalized by log2 of the number of productive unique sequences and then subtracted from one. For each patient and control, public and private clones were evaluated within the 100 most prevalent clones. Clones were defined as Susac-specific when absent from the healthy and MS cohorts, from approximately 1,100 published viral clones and from other ImmuneACCESS disease sequences. TCRdb's own reprocessing of the public reads used fastp at Q25 and MiXCR and kept productive beta chains. Records with the same CDR3 protein are collapsed into one entry carrying the most frequent genes and DNA. The V and J calls were determined by TCRdb, not by the authors. Within this sample are fewer than 300,000 distinct CDR3 sequences, with approximately 85% of them counted one time only. The ten largest clones represent approximately 0.11% of the sample.

Peripheral blood CD8+ and CD4+ T cells from healthy donors, Susac syndrome patients and multiple sclerosis patients were profiled by high-throughput TCR beta sequencing. Treatment-naive patients with stable or active relapsing-remitting disease fulfilling revised McDonald criteria were used as multiple sclerosis controls. Bulk CD8+ and CD4+ T cells were purified by magnetic negative isolation, whereas CD8+ TEMRA cells were enriched by FACS. Blood was drawn into EDTA tubes, processed within 24 hours, and PBMCs were isolated by density gradient centrifugation. PBMCs intended for TCR sequencing were cryopreserved in liquid nitrogen and were subsequently thawed in a 37 degrees C water bath. Purity of sorted or isolated CD4+, CD8+ and CD8+ TEMRA cells was at least 90%. Points on this clonotype: Its antigen has not been determined. No much larger clonotype is one base removed from it; base qualities were not supplied.

The paper as a whole reports these results and caveats: The TCR sequencing and HLA analysis was acknowledged to have included a relatively small number of individuals.

The chain uses TRBV12-3 or TRBV12-4 and TRBJ2-1; matching of 6 bases hints at TRBD2 as the D gene. What was sequenced was CD8+ T cells from PBMCs. The receptor was derived from a human donor with multiple sclerosis. At the DNA level, the sequence is TGTGCCAGCAGTTTCGAGGGACTCAATGAGCAGTTCTTC. The resulting protein is CASSFEGLNEQFF.